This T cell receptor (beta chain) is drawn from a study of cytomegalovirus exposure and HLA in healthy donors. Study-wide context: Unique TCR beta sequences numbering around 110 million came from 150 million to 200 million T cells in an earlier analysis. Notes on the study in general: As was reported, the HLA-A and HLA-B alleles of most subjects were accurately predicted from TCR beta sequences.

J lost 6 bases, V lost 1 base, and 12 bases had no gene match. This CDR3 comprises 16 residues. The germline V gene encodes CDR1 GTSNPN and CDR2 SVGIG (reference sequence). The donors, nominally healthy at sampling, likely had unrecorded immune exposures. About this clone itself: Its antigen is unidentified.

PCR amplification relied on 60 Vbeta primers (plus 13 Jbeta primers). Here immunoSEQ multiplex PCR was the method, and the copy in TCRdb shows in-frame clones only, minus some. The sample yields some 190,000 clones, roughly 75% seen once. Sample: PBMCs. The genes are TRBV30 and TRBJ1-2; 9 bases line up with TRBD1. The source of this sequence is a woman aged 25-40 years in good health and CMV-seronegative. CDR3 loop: CAWSGRLTGGGDGYTF. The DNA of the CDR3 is TGTGCCTGGAGTGGGAGACTGACAGGGGGAGGGGATGGCTACACCTTC.